This TCR beta chain was profiled in a study of human T cells and chemical hapten exposure. V was clipped by 2 bases and J by 2 bases, with 6 bases between them. The CDR3 has 13 amino acids. TCRdb re-called the RACE reads with MiXCR, one entry per CDR3 protein. The sample yields 65,000 to 95,000 distinct CDR3 sequences, roughly 7.9% seen once. The sample's time point: healthy volunteer bleed at 6 weeks. Total RNA came from unfractionated whole blood. J is TRBJ1-2 and V is TRBV12-3 or TRBV12-4; no clear D gene. The sequenced material came from whole blood. The TCR sequence derives from a female donor in good health. Some clones in this sample may be carry-over from other donors' samples. The CDR3 DNA is TGTGCCAGCAGTTTATGGGTGAACTATGGCTACACCTTC. Its protein is CASSLWVNYGYTF.